Shown below are 7 T cell receptor beta chains from a single sample sequenced in a study of OX40 agonist ivuxolimab in advanced cancers. Profiling relied on immunoSEQ multiplex PCR, and the TCRdb table lists in-frame clones only, not all of them. Of tens of thousands of clones in the sample, 79% were seen once. The sample was CD4+ or CD8+ T cells sorted from blood, taken in a trial of the OX40 agonist ivuxolimab. Source of these receptors: an adult with an advanced solid tumor such as melanoma, head and neck, liver or kidney cancer.

This clone was observed once. This sequence joins TRBV28 and TRBJ1-1; D gene unclear. Germline V gene data show CDR1 as MDHEN and CDR2 as SYDVKM. The CDR3 consists of 12 residues. Between the trimmed V and J ends, which lost 8 bases and 7 bases, there was a span of 14 bases. The CDR3 nucleotides read TGTGCCAGCGAAGGAGGTGAATTTGAAGCTTTCTTT. Residues: CASEGGEFEAFF.

Written as DNA, the CDR3 is TGTGCCAGCAGCTTAGCTGCGGGGGTGGGAGGCGAGCAGTACTTC. Translating gives CASSLAAGVGGEQYF. V gene TRBV7-7 combines with J gene TRBJ2-7; 7 nucleotides line up with TRBD2. CDR3 size: 15 residues. J gave up 6 bases and V 0 bases, and 8 bases lay outside the gene matches. Germline V CDR1 and CDR2: SSHAT, FNYEAQ (reference sequence).

This clone showed up just a few times. The chain links TRBV5-1 to TRBJ1-1, with D perhaps TRBD1 (5 bases). Germline V lookup: CDR1 SGHRS, CDR2 YFSETQ. This CDR3 contains 12 residues. Trimming removed 6 bases from V and 1 base from J, with 7 bases in between. In DNA, the CDR3 is TGCGCCAGCATGAGGGGGAACACTGAAGCTTTCTTT. Protein: CASMRGNTEAFF.

The chain has TRBV6-5 and TRBJ2-7; 10 bases match TRBD1. The CDR3 sequence is 15 residues long. Germline V gene data show CDR1 as MNHEY and CDR2 as SVGAGI. V was pared by 8 bases and J by 5 bases, with 12 bases of the junction left unmatched. The CDR3, as DNA: TGTGCCAGCCGAAACCGGGACAGGGGTTCCGACGAGCAGTACTTC. As protein: CASRNRDRGSDEQYF.

The chain combines TRBV5-1 with TRBJ2-2, with TRBD2 as a possible D gene (5 bases). The germline CDR1 and CDR2 sequences are SGHRS and YFSETQ. The CDR3 totals 16 residues. Trimming took 4 bases from V and 4 from J, leaving 17 bases between them. DNA for the CDR3: TGCGCCAGCAGCCTTACGACTATCTCGGGCACCGGGGAGCTGTTTTTT. Protein sequence: CASSLTTISGTGELFF.

This chain links TRBV25-1 with TRBJ1-1; D unresolved. The V end was cut by 4 bases, the J end by 3 bases, with 12 bases between. CDR1 is MGHDK and CDR2 is SYGVNS in the germline V gene. The CDR3 runs to 14 residues. The chain's CDR3 is CASSAGFGYTEAFF. The CDR3 DNA reads TGTGCCAGCAGTGCCGGGTTTGGGTACACTGAAGCTTTCTTT.

The chain links TRBV5-5 to TRBJ2-2, with D perhaps assigned TRBD1 or TRBD2 (6 bases each). The CDR3 contains 14 residues. Germline values: CDR1 SGHKS, CDR2 YYEKEE (reference sequence). The ends were cut back, 2 bases at V and 8 bases at J, with 13 bases in the middle. As DNA, the CDR3 is TGTGCCAGCAGCTTCTTAAGGGGGGCTGGGGAGCTGTTTTTT. Protein: CASSFLRGAGELFF.